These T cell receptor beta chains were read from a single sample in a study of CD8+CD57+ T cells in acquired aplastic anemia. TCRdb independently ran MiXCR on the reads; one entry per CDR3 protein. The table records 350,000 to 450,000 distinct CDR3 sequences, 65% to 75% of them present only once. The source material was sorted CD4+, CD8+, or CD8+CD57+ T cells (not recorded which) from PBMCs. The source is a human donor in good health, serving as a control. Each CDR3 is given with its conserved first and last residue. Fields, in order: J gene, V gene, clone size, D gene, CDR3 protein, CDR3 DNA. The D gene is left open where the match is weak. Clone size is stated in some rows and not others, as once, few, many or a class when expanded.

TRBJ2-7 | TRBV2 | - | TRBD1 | CASSSGTGGTGYEQYF | TGTGCCAGCAGTTCCGGGACAGGGGGCACCGGCTACGAGCAGTACTTC
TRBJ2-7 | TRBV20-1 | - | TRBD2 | CSASRGLAGLYEQYF | TGCAGTGCTAGTCGCGGACTAGCGGGACTTTACGAGCAGTACTTC
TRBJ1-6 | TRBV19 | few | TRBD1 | CASSSNPGQGSPLHF | TGTGCCAGTAGCTCTAATCCGGGACAGGGCTCACCCCTCCACTTT
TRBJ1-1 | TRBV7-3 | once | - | CASSLSRNTSAFF | TGTGCCAGCAGCTTATCCCGAAACACTTCAGCTTTCTTT
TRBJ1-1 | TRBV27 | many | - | CASSLWSAMNTEAFF | TGTGCCAGCAGTTTATGGTCGGCGATGAACACTGAAGCTTTCTTT
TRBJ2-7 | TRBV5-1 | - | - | CASSLVSQGEAYEQYF | TGCGCCAGCAGCTTGGTATCCCAGGGAGAGGCCTACGAGCAGTACTTC
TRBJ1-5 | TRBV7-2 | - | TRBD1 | CASRLERGQGGPQQHF | TGTGCCAGCAGGTTAGAAAGGGGACAGGGAGGTCCGCAGCAGCATTTT
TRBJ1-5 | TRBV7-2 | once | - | CASSPVDSPLHFGPQHF | -
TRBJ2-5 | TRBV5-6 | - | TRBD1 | CASSLKGASQETQYF | TGTGCCAGCAGCTTGAAGGGGGCCTCACAAGAGACCCAGTACTTC
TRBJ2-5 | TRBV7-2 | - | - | CASSLGTYF | TGTGCCAGCAGCTTAGGGACCTACTTC
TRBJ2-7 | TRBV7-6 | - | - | CASSVLQGYEQYF | TGTGCCAGCAGCGTACTACAGGGCTACGAGCAGTACTTC
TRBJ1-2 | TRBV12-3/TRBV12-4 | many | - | CASSYRVKGYTF | TGTGCCAGCAGCTACAGAGTGAAGGGCTACACCTTC
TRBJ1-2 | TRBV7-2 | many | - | CASSLIREGYGYTF | TGTGCCAGCAGCTTAATCCGAGAAGGCTATGGCTACACCTTC
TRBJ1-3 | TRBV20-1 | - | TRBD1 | CSALDRGNTADTIYF | TGCAGTGCTCTGGACAGGGGTAACACCGCTGACACCATATATTTT
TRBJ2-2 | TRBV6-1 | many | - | CASTKQGFPDTGELFF | TGTGCCAGCACTAAACAGGGTTTCCCAGACACCGGGGAGCTGTTTTTT
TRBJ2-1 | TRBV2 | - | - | CASTRTAIDYGYFF | TGTGCCAGTACTCGGACAGCCATCGACTATGGCTACTTCTTC
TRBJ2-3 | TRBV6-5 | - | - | CASSPPGRRGGTTQYF | TGTGCCAGCAGCCCCCCGGGGCGGAGGGGGGGTACTACGCAGTATTTT
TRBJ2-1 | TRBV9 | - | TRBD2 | CASSVGLAGGLSEQFF | TGTGCCAGCAGCGTCGGACTAGCGGGGGGGCTCAGTGAGCAGTTCTTC